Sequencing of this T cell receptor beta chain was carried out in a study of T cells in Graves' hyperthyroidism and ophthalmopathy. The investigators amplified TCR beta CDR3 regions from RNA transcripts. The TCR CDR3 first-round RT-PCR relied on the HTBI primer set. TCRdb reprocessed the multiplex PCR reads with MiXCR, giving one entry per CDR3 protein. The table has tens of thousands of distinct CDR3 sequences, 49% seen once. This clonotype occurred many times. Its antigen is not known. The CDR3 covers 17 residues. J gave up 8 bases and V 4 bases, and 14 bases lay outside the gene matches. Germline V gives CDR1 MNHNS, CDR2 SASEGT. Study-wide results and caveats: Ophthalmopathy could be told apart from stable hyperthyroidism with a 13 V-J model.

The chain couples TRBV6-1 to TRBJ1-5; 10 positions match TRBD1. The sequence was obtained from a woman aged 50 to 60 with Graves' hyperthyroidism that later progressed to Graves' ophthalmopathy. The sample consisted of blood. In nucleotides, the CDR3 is TGTGCCAGCAGTGTCGACAGGGGGCGAGAGTATTCTAAGCCCCAGCATTTT. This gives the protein CASSVDRGREYSKPQHF.